A selection of T cell receptor beta chains follows, all from one sample in a study of cytomegalovirus exposure and HLA in healthy donors. Generated by immunoSEQ multiplex PCR, the TCRdb table keeps only in-frame clones and is missing some. The table has about 160,000 clones, roughly 80% seen once. Input material: PBMCs. All receptors come from a girl aged 5 to 17 in good health and CMV-seropositive. Each CDR3 is given with its conserved first and last residue. D genes are given only for firm matches. Size values are once, few and many counts, or a class for expanded clones, and some rows have none.

clone size,D gene,CDR3 length,V gene,J gene,CDR3 DNA,CDR3 protein
.,TRBD1,15,TRBV10-2,TRBJ2-1,TGCGCCAGCAGAGGGACAGGGGGAGTTGGTAATGAGCAGTTCTTC,CASRGTGGVGNEQFF
.,TRBD1,13,TRBV28,TRBJ1-3,TGTGCCAGCTACCGAGGGGGCGGAAACACCATATATTTT,CASYRGGGNTIYF
.,.,13,TRBV5-1,TRBJ1-1,TGCGCCAGCAGGGAAGGGGTTGTTACTGAAGCTTTCTTT,CASREGVVTEAFF
few,.,16,TRBV5-6,TRBJ1-2,TGTGCCAGCAGTTTACTTCCGGGACAAGGGACCTATGGCTACACCTTC,CASSLLPGQGTYGYTF
.,.,15,TRBV27,TRBJ1-1,TGTGCCAGCAGTTATACCAGAAGGGGTGACACTGAAGCTTTCTTT,CASSYTRRGDTEAFF
.,.,14,TRBV5-1,TRBJ1-1,TGCGCCAGCAGCTTGTTACAGGGCTTGACTGAAGCTTTCTTT,CASSLLQGLTEAFF
.,TRBD1,13,TRBV28,TRBJ2-7,TGTGCCAGCGCTTCGGGACAGGGGAAGGAGCAGTACTTC,CASASGQGKEQYF
.,.,16,TRBV10-2,TRBJ1-5,TGCGCCAGCAGTGAGCAACCAGGGGAGATAGCTCAGCCCCAGCATTTT,CASSEQPGEIAQPQHF
.,.,12,TRBV4-2,TRBJ2-7,TGTGCCAGCAGCCAAGTCTTCTACGAGCAGTACTTC,CASSQVFYEQYF
.,TRBD2,17,TRBV2,TRBJ2-2,TGTGCCAGCACTAGCGGGAGGATTAGACGGAACACCGGGGAGCTGTTTTTT,CASTSGRIRRNTGELFF
.,TRBD2,16,TRBV5-8,TRBJ2-1,TGTGCCAGCAGCTTTAGCGGGTCAAACCCTCACAATGAGCAGTTCTTC,CASSFSGSNPHNEQFF
.,TRBD1,13,TRBV11-2,TRBJ1-1,TGTGCCAGCAGCCCCGCGACAGGGTGGGAAGCTTTCTTT,CASSPATGWEAFF
.,TRBD1,16,TRBV5-1,TRBJ2-2,TGCGCCAGCAGCTACGGGACAGGTTCGAACACCGGGGAGCTGTTTTTT,CASSYGTGSNTGELFF
.,TRBD2,14,TRBV9,TRBJ2-3,TGTGCCAGCAGCGTAGCGGGGGGGCAAAATACGCAGTATTTT,CASSVAGGQNTQYF
.,TRBD1,16,TRBV10-1,TRBJ1-1,TGCGCCAGCAGTGCGCTCAGGACAGGGGGCACAACTGAAGCTTTCTTT,CASSALRTGGTTEAFF
.,.,14,TRBV5-1,TRBJ2-7,TGCGCCAGCAGCGTGGGACATGGGCCCTACGAGCAGTACTTC,CASSVGHGPYEQYF
.,.,15,TRBV19,TRBJ1-5,TGTGCCAGTACCCCATTTAGGCGGGGAGTTTGGCCCCAGCATTTT,CASTPFRRGVWPQHF
.,.,13,TRBV6-5,TRBJ1-1,TGTGCCAGCATGGACACAGGGCGCACTGAAGCTTTCTTT,CASMDTGRTEAFF
.,.,16,TRBV4-1,TRBJ1-5,TGCGCCAGCAGCCAAGATAGCGGGGCCTGGAATCAGCCCCAGCATTTT,CASSQDSGAWNQPQHF
.,TRBD1,16,TRBV2,TRBJ2-2,TGTGCCAGCAGACGAGCCGGGACAGTAAACACCGGGGAGCTGTTTTTT,CASRRAGTVNTGELFF
.,TRBD1,17,TRBV28,TRBJ2-1,TGTGCCAGCAGACCCTATGAAGGGACAGGATGGGGGGATGAGCAGTTCTTC,CASRPYEGTGWGDEQFF
.,TRBD1,16,TRBV2,TRBJ1-1,TGTGCCAGCAGTGTTCAAACCGGGACAGTAAGGTCTGAAGCTTTCTTT,CASSVQTGTVRSEAFF
.,.,14,TRBV5-5,TRBJ2-3,TGTGCCAGCAGCTTGGCTGTTGGCACAGATACGCAGTATTTT,CASSLAVGTDTQYF
.,.,13,TRBV6-4,TRBJ2-1,TGTGCCAGCAGTACGCAAAGGAGCAATGAGCAGTTCTTC,CASSTQRSNEQFF
.,TRBD1,16,TRBV10-2,TRBJ1-5,TGCGCCAGCAGCGGGACAGGAAGACGAAGCAATCAGCCCCAGCATTTT,CASSGTGRRSNQPQHF
.,.,13,TRBV9,TRBJ1-4,TGTGCCAGCAGCGGTGGGGAGAATGAAAAACTGTTTTTT,CASSGGENEKLFF
.,TRBD2,15,TRBV7-7,TRBJ2-1,TGTGCTAGCAGCTCGGGACTAGTGGCGAGGCATGAGCAGTTCTTC,CASSSGLVARHEQFF
.,TRBD1,15,TRBV5-1,TRBJ2-2,TGCGCCAGCAGCTCGGGACAGGGGAACACCGGGGAGCTGTTTTTT,CASSSGQGNTGELFF
.,TRBD2,13,TRBV29-1,TRBJ2-1,TGCAGCGTTGAAGGGCTAGCGGTGAATGAGCAGTTCTTC,CSVEGLAVNEQFF
.,.,13,TRBV15,TRBJ1-1,TGTGCCACCCGTAGACAGATTGGCACTGAAGCTTTCTTT,CATRRQIGTEAFF
few,TRBD1,16,TRBV18,TRBJ2-1,TGTGCCAGCTCACGACTACAGGGGATTCGCTACAATGAGCAGTTCTTC,CASSRLQGIRYNEQFF
.,.,13,TRBV6-4,TRBJ2-3,TGTGCCAGCAGTGACGAGGGGGGGGGAAGGCAGTATTTT,CASSDEGGGRQYF
.,TRBD1,13,TRBV5-1,TRBJ1-1,TGCGCCAGCAGCTGGGGACAGGGAGATGAAGCTTTCTTT,CASSWGQGDEAFF
.,.,10,TRBV28,TRBJ2-2,TGTGCCAGCGAGGGAAGGGAGCTGTTTTTT,CASEGRELFF
.,.,14,TRBV5-4,TRBJ1-1,TGTGCCAGCAGCCTGCGGGGCGGGGACACTGAAGCTTTCTTT,CASSLRGGDTEAFF
once,TRBD1,15,TRBV11-2,TRBJ2-5,TGTGCCAGCAGCTCCGAGGGGGCCGTAAGAGAGACCCAGTACTTC,CASSSEGAVRETQYF
.,.,13,TRBV30,TRBJ1-4,TGTGCCTGGAGTACCGTTGCCGGTGAAAAACTGTTTTTT,CAWSTVAGEKLFF
.,.,13,TRBV29-1,TRBJ2-7,TGCAGCATCCGGGGAGGCTACCCCTACGAGCAGTACTTC,CSIRGGYPYEQYF
.,.,15,TRBV6-5,TRBJ1-1,TGTGCCAGCAGAACCTTGAGGGCAGGGGTCACTGAAGCTTTCTTT,CASRTLRAGVTEAFF
.,.,15,TRBV27,TRBJ1-2,TGTGCCAGCAGTTTATTCCCCCCGGCGGACTATGGCTACACCTTC,CASSLFPPADYGYTF
once,TRBD1,14,TRBV7-2,TRBJ1-5,TGTGCCAGCAGCCTCCGACAGGGTAATCAGCCCCAGCATTTT,CASSLRQGNQPQHF